This T cell receptor (beta chain) derives from a study of spatial heterogeneity in lung cancer. Study-wide context: Among detected sequences, beta-chain ones consistently exceeded alpha-chain ones in number. For the average unique TCR and UMI combination, more than 9.5 occurrences appeared in raw reads.

Findings of the study overall: Expanded alpha and beta TCR counts within tumors tracked tumor mutation counts.

The germline CDR1 and CDR2 sequences are DFQATT and SNEGSKA (reference sequence). The CDR3 sequence is 13 residues long. Trimming stripped 4 bases from V and 2 bases from J, with 12 bases between. For this clonotype: Its antigen is currently unknown. As an off-target read in a library built for alpha chains, this beta chain has a frequency of little significance.

Time point indicated: sample taken at primary tumor resection. Donation came from over 60 patients with untreated early-stage non-small cell lung cancer. Unsorted whole RNA from tumor, nontumor lung or frozen PBMC underwent sequencing. Each CDR3 protein gets one entry after TCRdb re-called the 5' RACE reads with MiXCR. The table lists about 610 distinct CDR3 sequences, roughly 80% of them singletons. This sample comprised lung tumor tissue, obtained at surgery. The sequence was obtained from a female donor with early-stage non-small cell lung cancer. The chain is built from TRBV20-1 and TRBJ2-7; a weak D match, TRBD2 (5 bases). For the CDR3, the DNA is TGCAGTGCTAAATCGGGATCAACCTACGAGCAGTACTTC. The encoded protein is CSAKSGSTYEQYF.